This T cell receptor beta chain stems from a study of shared clonotypes between healthy human individuals. Study context: The study enrolled a couple of women and a few men aged 18 to 49. Study-level findings and limits: Deeper or shallower sequencing was expected to change how clonotypes are shared among donors. Several donors showed sharing of around 5.3% of naive CD4 clonotypes.

TCRdb's table, derived via immunoSEQ multiplex PCR, lists solely in-frame clones and lacks some. The sample includes around 200,000 clones, around 93% seen only once; the top ten take approximately 0.07%. This clone was detected only a few times. Its target is not known. This sequence originates from a woman aged 25-40 years in good health. Specimen: naive CD4+ T cells sorted from blood. Indicated subset: CD45RA+ positively selected.

The CDR3 DNA is TGTGCCAGCAGCCACAGCGGAAGGGGGTACTTC. Translated, it gives CASSHSGRGYF. V gene TRBV11-2 combines with J gene TRBJ2-7; tentatively, D is TRBD1 or TRBD2 (5 bases each). Germline values: CDR1 SGHAT, CDR2 FQNNGV. This CDR3 contains 11 residues. V was pared by 5 bases and J by 12 bases, with 14 bases between.